Listed below are T cell receptor beta chains from one sample, sequenced in a study of T cell responses to AZD1222 COVID-19 vaccine. Sequencing used immunoSEQ multiplex PCR; TCRdb keeps in-frame clones, though not all of them. The sample carries roughly 260,000 clones, roughly 93% recorded once. The sample was peripheral blood, taken on day 0 of AZD1222 vaccination. All receptors derive from an adult in good health. CDR3s include the opening cysteine and the closing phenylalanine or tryptophan. A D gene is named only where the DNA matches it firmly. Not every row has a clone size; where given, it reads once, few, many or a size class.

TRBJ2-7 TRBD1 14 . TRBV5-1 TGCGCCAGCAGCGTACAGGGGAGCTCCTACGAGCAGTACTTC CASSVQGSSYEQYF
TRBJ1-2 . 14 . TRBV7-2 TGTGCCAGCACCTATCAGGGGTCCGACTATGGCTACACCTTC CASTYQGSDYGYTF
TRBJ2-6 . 13 . TRBV2 TGTGCCAGCTCCGGGTCTGGGGCCAACGTCCTGACTTTC CASSGSGANVLTF
TRBJ2-5 TRBD1 14 . TRBV5-6 TGTGCCAGCAGCTCCTTGGACAGGGAAGAGACCCAGTACTTC CASSSLDREETQYF
TRBJ1-5 TRBD1 19 . TRBV27 TGTGCCAGCAGTTTACTTCCCGGGACAGGGAATTATAGCAATCAGCCCCAGCATTTT CASSLLPGTGNYSNQPQHF
TRBJ1-4 . 12 . TRBV5-5 TGTGCCTCACGGGGGATGAGTGAAAAACTGTTTTTT CASRGMSEKLFF
TRBJ2-1 . 14 . TRBV5-1 TGCGCCAGCACTACAGGGACGTCCTACAATGAGCAGTTCTTC CASTTGTSYNEQFF
TRBJ2-1 . 11 . TRBV2 TGTGCCAGCAGTGGGCCGGGTGAGCAGTTCTTC CASSGPGEQFF
TRBJ2-3 TRBD1 13 once TRBV7-9 TGTGCCAGCACCAGGACAGGCTTAGATACGCAGTATTTT CASTRTGLDTQYF
TRBJ1-5 . 15 . TRBV7-2 TGTGCCAGCAGCTTAGGGTTCCGGGGCAATCAGCCCCAGCATTTT CASSLGFRGNQPQHF
TRBJ1-3 . 13 . TRBV7-2 TGTGCCAGCAGCGGGGTGTCTGGAAACACCATATATTTT CASSGVSGNTIYF
TRBJ1-4 . 14 few TRBV9 TGTGCCAGCAGCGTACCCGGGGCCTATGAAAAACTGTTTTTT CASSVPGAYEKLFF